The entry below describes one T cell receptor (beta chain). CDR3 length: 14 residues. Germline trimming cut 2 bases from V and 6 bases from J; bases unmatched to any gene: 8. Germline CDR1 and CDR2: SGDLS and YYNGEE. The data derive from a study of blood T cell repertoires in COVID-19. The assay was immunoSEQ multiplex PCR, and TCRdb's table has in-frame clones only and misses some. This table has some 150,000 clones, around 83% appearing once. This rearrangement joins TRBV9 to TRBJ2-7, with TRBD2 identical over 7 bases. The clonotype was recovered from a man aged 35 to 55 with acute or convalescent COVID-19. Source material: peripheral blood. In nucleotides, the CDR3 is TGTGCCAGCAGCGTGGGAGGGACCCCTCTCGAGCAGTACTTC. It codes for CASSVGGTPLEQYF.